Listed here is a single T cell receptor (beta chain). The sample is drawn from a study of shared clonotypes between healthy human individuals. Using immunoSEQ multiplex PCR, the repertoire was profiled, and TCRdb retains in-frame clones only, with some absent. Among around 530,000 clones listed, roughly four fifths were seen once. CDR1 MNHEY and CDR2 SVGAGI come from the germline V gene. J lost 9 bases, V lost 0 bases, and 8 bases had no gene match. The CDR3 runs to 15 residues. The V gene is TRBV6-5, the J gene TRBJ2-7; 10 positions match TRBD2. The specimen was PBMCs. This TCR derives from a woman aged 40 to 55 in good health. Some clones in this sample may be carry-over from other donors' samples. In DNA, the CDR3 is TGTGCCAGCAGTTACTCGAGCGGGAGGGCTTCCGGGCAGTACTTC. Protein sequence: CASSYSSGRASGQYF.